Listed below are T cell receptor beta chains from one sample, sequenced in a study of cytomegalovirus exposure and HLA in healthy donors. Measured with immunoSEQ multiplex PCR; TCRdb has only the in-frame clones, and not every one. The sample shows 85,000 to 100,000 clones, around 64% of them seen only once. The sample consisted of PBMCs. These receptors were taken from a man aged 55 to 70 in good health and CMV-seronegative. The CDR3 runs from the conserved cysteine through the conserved F or W. The D gene is left open where the match is weak. Clone size is shown for a subset of rows, as once, few, many or a class of expanded clone.

d_call	v_call	j_call	clone_size	cdr3_aa	cdr3_nt
NA	TRBV9	TRBJ1-2	few	CASSPEPNYGYTF	TGTGCCAGCAGCCCCGAGCCTAACTATGGCTACACCTTC
NA	TRBV5-1	TRBJ2-5	NA	CASSFQGSAETQYF	TGCGCCAGCAGCTTTCAGGGGAGTGCGGAGACCCAGTACTTC
NA	TRBV19	TRBJ1-5	NA	CASSRRSGTYSNQPQHF	TGTGCCAGTAGTCGCCGATCCGGGACATATAGCAATCAGCCCCAGCATTTT
NA	TRBV7-6	TRBJ2-3	NA	CASSLGGGSSTDTQYF	TGTGCCAGCAGCTTAGGCGGCGGGTCTAGCACAGATACGCAGTATTTT
NA	TRBV7-3	TRBJ2-3	NA	CASSSLADTQYF	TGTGCCAGCAGCTCGTTAGCTGATACGCAGTATTTT
NA	TRBV19	TRBJ1-2	NA	CASQLTNLRGGYTF	TGTGCCAGCCAGCTAACGAATCTAAGGGGTGGCTACACCTTC
NA	TRBV11-3	TRBJ1-2	NA	CASSLGGVGYTF	TGTGCCAGCAGCTTAGGCGGGGTCGGCTACACCTTC
TRBD2	TRBV2	TRBJ2-5	NA	CASAFRLAGKETQYF	TGTGCCAGCGCCTTCAGACTAGCGGGCAAAGAGACCCAGTACTTC
NA	TRBV14	TRBJ2-1	NA	CASSQGAGYSYNEQFF	TGTGCCAGCAGCCAAGGCGCGGGATACTCCTACAATGAGCAGTTCTTC
TRBD1	TRBV10-3	TRBJ1-3	few	CAIGTGFLTGPRSSSGNTIYF	TGTGCCATCGGGACAGGGTTTCTTACGGGGCCGAGGTCGAGCTCTGGAAACACCATATATTTT
NA	TRBV2	TRBJ2-3	few	CASSEALIETDTQYF	TGTGCCAGCAGTGAAGCGCTGATAGAAACAGATACGCAGTATTTT
TRBD1	TRBV5-1	TRBJ2-2	NA	CASEKGQVNTGELLF	TGCGCCAGCGAAAAGGGACAGGTGAACACCGGGGAGCTGTTGTTT
NA	TRBV6-5	TRBJ1-3	few	CASRRGLSANTIYF	TGTGCCAGCAGGCGGGGCCTGTCCGCAAACACCATATATTTT
NA	TRBV6-5	TRBJ2-7	NA	CASRRSGDAYEQYF	TGTGCCAGTCGCCGATCAGGGGATGCCTACGAGCAGTACTTC
NA	TRBV18	TRBJ2-7	NA	CASSPPSTYEQYF	TGTGCCAGCTCACCTCCATCCACCTACGAGCAGTACTTC
TRBD1	TRBV5-1	TRBJ2-7	NA	CASSFWSGGQGGVEQYF	TGCGCCAGCAGCTTCTGGTCCGGGGGACAGGGTGGTGTCGAGCAGTACTTC
NA	TRBV18	TRBJ2-7	few	CASSLTGHGFYEQYF	TGTGCCAGCTCACTCACCGGACACGGTTTTTACGAGCAGTACTTC
TRBD1	TRBV2	TRBJ2-7	few	CASSYTGTGTYEQYF	TGTGCCAGCAGTTACACCGGGACAGGGACCTACGAGCAGTACTTC
NA	TRBV19	TRBJ2-4	NA	CASSSHRESIAKNIQYF	TGTGCCAGTAGTAGCCACAGGGAGTCGATTGCCAAAAACATTCAGTACTTC
TRBD1	TRBV19	TRBJ1-1	NA	CASRGQGAWDTEAFF	TGTGCCAGTAGGGGGCAGGGGGCCTGGGACACTGAAGCTTTCTTT
TRBD1	TRBV7-9	TRBJ1-1	NA	CASSPGTGTNTEAFF	TGTGCCAGCAGCCCGGGGACAGGGACGAACACTGAAGCTTTCTTT
TRBD1	TRBV18	TRBJ1-6	NA	CASSPGQGLNSPLHF	TGTGCCAGCTCGCCGGGACAGGGGTTAAATTCACCCCTCCACTTT
TRBD1	TRBV6-1	TRBJ2-5	NA	CASRQGATETQYF	TGTGCCAGCCGGCAGGGGGCTACGGAGACCCAGTACTTC
TRBD1	TRBV14	TRBJ1-1	NA	CASSQEYGQGNTEAFF	TGTGCCAGCAGCCAAGAATATGGACAGGGGAACACTGAAGCTTTCTTT